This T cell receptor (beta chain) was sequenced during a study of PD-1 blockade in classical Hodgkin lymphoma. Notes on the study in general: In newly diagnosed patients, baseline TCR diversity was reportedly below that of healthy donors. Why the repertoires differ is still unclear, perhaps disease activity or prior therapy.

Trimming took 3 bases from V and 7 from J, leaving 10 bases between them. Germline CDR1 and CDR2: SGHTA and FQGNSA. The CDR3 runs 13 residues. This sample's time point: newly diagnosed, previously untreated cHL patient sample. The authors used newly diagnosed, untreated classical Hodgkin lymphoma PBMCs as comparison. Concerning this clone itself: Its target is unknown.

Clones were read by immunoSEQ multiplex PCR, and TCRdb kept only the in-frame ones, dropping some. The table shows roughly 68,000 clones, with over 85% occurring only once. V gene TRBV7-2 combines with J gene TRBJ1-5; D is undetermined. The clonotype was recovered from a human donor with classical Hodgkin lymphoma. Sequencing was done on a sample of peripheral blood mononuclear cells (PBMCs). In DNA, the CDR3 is TGTGCCAGCAGCTTGAGATTAGCCCAGCCCCAGCATTTT. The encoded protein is CASSLRLAQPQHF.